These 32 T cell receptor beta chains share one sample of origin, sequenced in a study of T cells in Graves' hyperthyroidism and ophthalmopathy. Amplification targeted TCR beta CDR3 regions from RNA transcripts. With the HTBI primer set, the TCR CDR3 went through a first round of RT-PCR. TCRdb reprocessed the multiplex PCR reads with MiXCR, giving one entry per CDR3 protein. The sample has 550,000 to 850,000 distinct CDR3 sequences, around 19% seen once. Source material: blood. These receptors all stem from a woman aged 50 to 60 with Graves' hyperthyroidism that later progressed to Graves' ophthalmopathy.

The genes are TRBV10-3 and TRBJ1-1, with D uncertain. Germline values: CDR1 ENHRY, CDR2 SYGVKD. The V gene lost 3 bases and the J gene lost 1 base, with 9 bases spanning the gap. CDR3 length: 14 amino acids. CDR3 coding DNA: TGTGCCATCAGTGACTGGGAATCGAACACTGAAGCTTTCTTT. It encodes CAISDWESNTEAFF.

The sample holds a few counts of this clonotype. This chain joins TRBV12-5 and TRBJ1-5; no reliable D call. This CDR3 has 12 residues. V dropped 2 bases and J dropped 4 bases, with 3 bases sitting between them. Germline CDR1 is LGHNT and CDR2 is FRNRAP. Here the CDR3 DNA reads TGTGCTAGTGGTTTGCCGAATCAGCCCCAGCATTTT. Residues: CASGLPNQPQHF. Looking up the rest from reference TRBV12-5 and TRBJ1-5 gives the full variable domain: DARVTQTPRHKVTEMGQEVTMRCQPILGHNTVFWYRQTMMQGLELLAYFRNRAPLDDSGMPKDRFSAEMPDATLATLKIQPSEPRDSAVYFCASGLPNQPQHFGDGTRLSIL.

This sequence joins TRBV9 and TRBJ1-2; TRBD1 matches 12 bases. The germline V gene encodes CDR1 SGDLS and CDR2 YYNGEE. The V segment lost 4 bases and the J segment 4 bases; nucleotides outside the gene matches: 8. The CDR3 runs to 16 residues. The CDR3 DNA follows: TGTGCCAGCAGCCCGCGGGACAGGGGGCGGACCTATGGCTACACCTTC. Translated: CASSPRDRGRTYGYTF.

Written as DNA, the CDR3 is TGTGCCTGCGAACCATACTTAGAGACCCAGTACTTC. Residues: CACEPYLETQYF. The V and J genes are TRBV19 and TRBJ2-5; D remains unclear. V was trimmed by 11 bases and J by 4 bases, leaving 14 bases between them. From germline, CDR1 is LNHDA and CDR2 SQIVND (reference sequence). The CDR3 sequence is 12 residues long.

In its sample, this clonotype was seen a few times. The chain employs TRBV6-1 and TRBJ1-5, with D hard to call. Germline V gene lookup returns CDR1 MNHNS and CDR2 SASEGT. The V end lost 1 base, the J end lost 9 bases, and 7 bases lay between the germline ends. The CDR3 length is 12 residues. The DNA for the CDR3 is TGTGCCAGCAGTGAAGTTATATCGCCCCAGCATTTT. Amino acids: CASSEVISPQHF.

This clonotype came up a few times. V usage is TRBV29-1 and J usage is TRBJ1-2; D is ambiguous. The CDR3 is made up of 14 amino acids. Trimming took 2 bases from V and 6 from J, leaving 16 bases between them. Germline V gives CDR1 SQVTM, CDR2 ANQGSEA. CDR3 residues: CSVEIRGVSDGYTF. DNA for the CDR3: TGCAGCGTTGAAATCCGGGGAGTCTCGGATGGCTACACCTTC.

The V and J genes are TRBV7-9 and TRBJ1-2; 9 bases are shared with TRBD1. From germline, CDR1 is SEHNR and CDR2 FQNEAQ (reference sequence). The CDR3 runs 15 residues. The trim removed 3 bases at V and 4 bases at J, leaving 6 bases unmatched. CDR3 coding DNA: TGTGCCAGCAGCTTCAACAGGGGGCAGAGCTATGGCTACACCTTC. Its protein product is CASSFNRGQSYGYTF.

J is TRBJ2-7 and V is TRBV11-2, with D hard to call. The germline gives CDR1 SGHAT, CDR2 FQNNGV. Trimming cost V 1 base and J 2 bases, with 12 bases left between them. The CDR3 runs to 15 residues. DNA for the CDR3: TGTGCCAGCAGCTTAGGGTCGGAGACTCCCTACGAGCAGTACTTC. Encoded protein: CASSLGSETPYEQYF.

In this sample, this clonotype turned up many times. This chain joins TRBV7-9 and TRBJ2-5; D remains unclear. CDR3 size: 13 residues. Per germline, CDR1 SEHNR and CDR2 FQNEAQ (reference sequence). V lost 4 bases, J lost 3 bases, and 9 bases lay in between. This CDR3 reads CASSSVLEETQYF. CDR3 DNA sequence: TGTGCCAGCAGCTCGGTTCTCGAAGAGACCCAGTACTTC.

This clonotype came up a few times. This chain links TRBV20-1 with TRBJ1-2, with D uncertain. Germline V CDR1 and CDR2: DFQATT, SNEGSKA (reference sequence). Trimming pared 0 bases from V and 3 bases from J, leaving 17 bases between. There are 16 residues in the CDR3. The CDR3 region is CSARDVAEPWDYGYTF. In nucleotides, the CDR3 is TGCAGTGCTAGAGATGTGGCGGAGCCCTGGGACTATGGCTACACCTTC.

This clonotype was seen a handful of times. This chain's CDR3 is CASSIDQGSTEAFF. The CDR3 nucleotides are TGTGCCAGTAGTATAGATCAAGGGAGCACTGAAGCTTTCTTT. This sequence joins TRBV19 and TRBJ1-1; the D is unclear. V was pared by 0 bases and J by 4 bases, with 9 bases between. Germline-derived CDR1 and CDR2 are LNHDA and SQIVND (reference sequence). This CDR3 has 14 residues.

Written as DNA, the CDR3 is TGCGCCAGCAGCCCGGGACAGGGATCAATCGGGACCCAGCATTTT. Protein: CASSPGQGSIGTQHF. This rearrangement joins TRBV5-1 to TRBJ1-5; 9 bases match TRBD1. The V gene's germline CDR1 is SGHRS and CDR2 YFSETQ. The CDR3 loop spans 15 amino acids. Unmatched junction bases numbered 13, after V lost 4 bases and J lost 11 bases. Filled out from reference TRBV5-1 and TRBJ1-5, the complete variable domain reads KAGVTQTPRYLIKTRGQQVTLSCSPISGHRSVSWYQQTPGQGLQFLFEYFSETQRNKGNFPGRFSGRQFSNSRSEMNVSTLELGDSALYLCASSPGQGSIGTQHFGDGTRLSIL.

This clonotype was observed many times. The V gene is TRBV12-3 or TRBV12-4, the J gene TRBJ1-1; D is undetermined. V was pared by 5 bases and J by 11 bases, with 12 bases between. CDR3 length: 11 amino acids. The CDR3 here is CASSDLAAAFF. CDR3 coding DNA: TGTGCCAGCAGTGACTTGGCGGCGGCTTTCTTT.

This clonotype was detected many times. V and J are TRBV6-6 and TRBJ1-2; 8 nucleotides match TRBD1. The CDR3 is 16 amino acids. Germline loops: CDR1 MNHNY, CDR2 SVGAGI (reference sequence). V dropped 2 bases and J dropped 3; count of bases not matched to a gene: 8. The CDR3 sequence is CASSYLAGQGHYGYTF. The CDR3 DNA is TGTGCCAGCAGTTACCTCGCCGGACAGGGACACTATGGCTACACCTTC.

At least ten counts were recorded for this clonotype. The CDR3 reads CASSLGTGGKDEQYF. Here the CDR3 DNA reads TGTGCCAGCTCACTAGGGACAGGGGGCAAGGACGAGCAGTACTTC. The gene calls are TRBV18 and TRBJ2-7, with 12 positions matching TRBD1. Germline V lookup: CDR1 KGHSH, CDR2 LQKENI. With 4 bases clipped from V and 5 bases from J, the junction kept 6 bases outside the gene matches. There are 15 residues in the CDR3.

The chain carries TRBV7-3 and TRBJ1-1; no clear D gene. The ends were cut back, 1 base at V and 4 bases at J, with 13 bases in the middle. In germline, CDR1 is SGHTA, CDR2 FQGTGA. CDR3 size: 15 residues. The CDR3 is CASSLMGRSGTEAFF. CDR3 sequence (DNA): TGTGCCAGCAGCTTAATGGGCAGGTCGGGCACTGAAGCTTTCTTT.

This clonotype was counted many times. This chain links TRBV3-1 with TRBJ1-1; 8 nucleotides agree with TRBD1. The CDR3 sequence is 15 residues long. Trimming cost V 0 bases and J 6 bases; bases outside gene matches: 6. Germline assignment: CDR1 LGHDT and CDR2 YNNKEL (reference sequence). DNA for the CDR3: TGTGCCAGCAGCCAAGAGGGCAGGGGGCGAGCTGAAGCTTTCTTT. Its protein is CASSQEGRGRAEAFF.

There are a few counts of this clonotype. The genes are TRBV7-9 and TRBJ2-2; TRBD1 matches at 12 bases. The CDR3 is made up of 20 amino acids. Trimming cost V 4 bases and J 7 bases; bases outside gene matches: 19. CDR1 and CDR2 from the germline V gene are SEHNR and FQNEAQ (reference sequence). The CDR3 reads CASSSDRWLGDRGRYGELFF. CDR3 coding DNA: TGTGCCAGCAGCTCCGACCGATGGCTGGGGGACAGGGGGCGTTACGGGGAGCTGTTTTTT.

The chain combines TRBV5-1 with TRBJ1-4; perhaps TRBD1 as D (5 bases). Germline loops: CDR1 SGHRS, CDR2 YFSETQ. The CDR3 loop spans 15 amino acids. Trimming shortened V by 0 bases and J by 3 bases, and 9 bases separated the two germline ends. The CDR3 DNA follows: TGCGCCAGCAGCTTGGAGGGGAACCCTAATGAAAAACTGTTTTTT. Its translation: CASSLEGNPNEKLFF.

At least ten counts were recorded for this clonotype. The CDR3 DNA reads as TGTGCCAGCAGCCCAGGACAGGGGAGATCAGATACGCAGTATTTT. As protein: CASSPGQGRSDTQYF. The V call is TRBV3-1, the J call TRBJ2-3; TRBD1 agrees at 9 bases. Germline V CDR1 and CDR2: LGHDT, YNNKEL (reference sequence). The CDR3 runs to 15 residues. The J segment lost 4 bases and the V segment lost 4 bases, leaving 6 bases of the junction unmatched.

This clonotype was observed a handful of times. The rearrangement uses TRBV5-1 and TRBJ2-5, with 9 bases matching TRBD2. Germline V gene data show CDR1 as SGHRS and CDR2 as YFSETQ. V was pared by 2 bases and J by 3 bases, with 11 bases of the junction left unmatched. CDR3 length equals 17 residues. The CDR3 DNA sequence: TGCGCCAGCAGCTTTAAGCGGGGGGCGGGCTTTGAAGAGACCCAGTACTTC. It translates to CASSFKRGAGFEETQYF.

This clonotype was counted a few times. In DNA form, the CDR3 reads TGTGCCAGCAGTGACAGGATTGCGGGTCAGCCCCAGCATTTT. This codes for CASSDRIAGQPQHF. The rearrangement uses TRBV2 and TRBJ1-5; D unresolved. CDR3 length: 14 residues. The V and J ends lost 3 bases and 6 bases respectively, with 12 bases between them. Germline CDR1 reads SNHLY; CDR2 reads FYNNEI.

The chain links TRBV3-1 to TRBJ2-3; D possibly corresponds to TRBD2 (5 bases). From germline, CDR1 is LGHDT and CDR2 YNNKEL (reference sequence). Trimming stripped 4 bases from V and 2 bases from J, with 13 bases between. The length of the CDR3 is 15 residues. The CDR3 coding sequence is TGTGCCAGCAGCCCCGTCGGGGATCTCACAGATACGCAGTATTTT. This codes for CASSPVGDLTDTQYF.

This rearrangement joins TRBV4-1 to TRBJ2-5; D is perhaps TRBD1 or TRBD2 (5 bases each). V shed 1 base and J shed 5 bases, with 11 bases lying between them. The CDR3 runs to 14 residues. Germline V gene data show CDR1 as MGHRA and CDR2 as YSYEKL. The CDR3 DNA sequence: TGCGCCAGCAGCCAAGCTGGGGGTGGCGAGACCCAGTACTTC. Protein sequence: CASSQAGGGETQYF.

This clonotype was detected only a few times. For the CDR3, the DNA is TGCGCCAGCAGCTTGGATGAAACAGGGGCGAACATTCAGTACTTC. It is translated as CASSLDETGANIQYF. V is TRBV5-1 and J is TRBJ2-4; 7 bases fit TRBD1. Per the germline V gene, CDR1 is SGHRS and CDR2 is YFSETQ. CDR3 length: 15 amino acids. Trimming took 0 bases from V and 7 from J; bases not matched to a gene: 7.

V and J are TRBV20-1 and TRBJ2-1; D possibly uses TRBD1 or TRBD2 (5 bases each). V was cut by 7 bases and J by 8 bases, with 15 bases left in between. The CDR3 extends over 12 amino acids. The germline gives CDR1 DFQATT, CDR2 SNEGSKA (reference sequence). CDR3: CSGGPRGDEQFF. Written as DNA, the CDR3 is TGCAGTGGAGGGCCCCGGGGCGATGAGCAGTTCTTC.

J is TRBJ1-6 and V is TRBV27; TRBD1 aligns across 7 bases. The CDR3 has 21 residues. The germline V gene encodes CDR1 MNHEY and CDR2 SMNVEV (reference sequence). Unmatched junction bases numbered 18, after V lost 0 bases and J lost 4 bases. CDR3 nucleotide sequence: TGTGCCAGCAGTTTATCGAAGTCTAGGTTGGACAGGAAAACGTATAATTCACCCCTCCACTTT. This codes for CASSLSKSRLDRKTYNSPLHF.

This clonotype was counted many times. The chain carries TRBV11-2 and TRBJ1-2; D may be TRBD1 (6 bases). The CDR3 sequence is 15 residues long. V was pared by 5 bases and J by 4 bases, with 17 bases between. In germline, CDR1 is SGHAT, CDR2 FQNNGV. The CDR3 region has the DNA TGTGCCAGCAGCCCGAGCCCGGACAGTCTCTATGGCTACACCTTC. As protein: CASSPSPDSLYGYTF.

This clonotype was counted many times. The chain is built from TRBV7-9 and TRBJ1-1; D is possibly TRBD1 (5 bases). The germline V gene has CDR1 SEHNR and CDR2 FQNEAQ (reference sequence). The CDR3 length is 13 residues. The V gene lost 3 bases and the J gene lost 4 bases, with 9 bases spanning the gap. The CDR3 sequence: CASSFVQGTEAFF. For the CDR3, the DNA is TGTGCCAGCAGCTTCGTTCAGGGCACTGAAGCTTTCTTT.

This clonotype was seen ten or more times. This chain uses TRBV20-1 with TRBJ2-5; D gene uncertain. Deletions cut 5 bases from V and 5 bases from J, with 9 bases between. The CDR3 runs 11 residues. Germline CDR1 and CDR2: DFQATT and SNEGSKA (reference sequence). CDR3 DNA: TGCAGTGCTGGGCCCCCTGAGACCCAGTACTTC. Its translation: CSAGPPETQYF.

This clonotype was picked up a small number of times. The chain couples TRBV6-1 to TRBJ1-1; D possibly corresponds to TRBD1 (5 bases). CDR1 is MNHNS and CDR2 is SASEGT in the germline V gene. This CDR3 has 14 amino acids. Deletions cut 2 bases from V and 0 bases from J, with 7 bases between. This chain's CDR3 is CASSEQGVNTEAFF. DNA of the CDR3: TGTGCCAGCAGTGAACAGGGTGTGAACACTGAAGCTTTCTTT.

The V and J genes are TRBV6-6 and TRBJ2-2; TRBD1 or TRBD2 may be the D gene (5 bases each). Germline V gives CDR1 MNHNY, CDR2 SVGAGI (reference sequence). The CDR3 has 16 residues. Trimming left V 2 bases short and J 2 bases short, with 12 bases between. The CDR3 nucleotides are TGTGCCAGCAGTTACGGTTATTGGGACAACACCGGGGAGCTGTTTTTT. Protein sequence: CASSYGYWDNTGELFF.